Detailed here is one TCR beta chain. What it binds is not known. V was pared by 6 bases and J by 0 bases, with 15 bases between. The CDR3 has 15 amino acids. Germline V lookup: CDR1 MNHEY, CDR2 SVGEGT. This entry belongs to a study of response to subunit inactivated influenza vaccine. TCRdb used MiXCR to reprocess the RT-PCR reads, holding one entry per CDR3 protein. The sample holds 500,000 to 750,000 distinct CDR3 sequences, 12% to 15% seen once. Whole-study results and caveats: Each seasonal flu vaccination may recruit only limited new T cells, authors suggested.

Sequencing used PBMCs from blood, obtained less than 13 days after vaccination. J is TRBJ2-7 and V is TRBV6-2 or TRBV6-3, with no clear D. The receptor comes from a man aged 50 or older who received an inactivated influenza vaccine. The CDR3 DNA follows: TGTGCCAGCAGAACTCACGTACCAGGCTCCTACGAGCAGTACTTC. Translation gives CASRTHVPGSYEQYF.